The 30 T cell receptor beta chains below come from one sample, sequenced in a study of regulatory T cells in long-lasting Graves disease. The time point here: newly diagnosed GD, antithyroid drugs for less than 3 months. With RNA extracted from PBMCs as input, the TCR library was made. Construction of the TCR beta libraries employed iRepertoire HTBI primers in conjunction with Arm-PCR of CDR3 regions. MiXCR, run by TCRdb on the multiplex PCR reads, gives a single entry per CDR3 protein. Of a few hundred thousand distinct CDR3 sequences listed, approximately 12% are singletons. Separately, the same data were catalogued under a study of T cells in Graves' hyperthyroidism and ophthalmopathy.

The sample here was peripheral blood mononuclear cells (PBMCs), taken at new diagnosis, from a patient treated with antithyroid drugs. The receptors come from a man in his thirties or forties with Graves disease.

The chain has TRBV10-3 and TRBJ1-1; D call uncertain. The CDR3 covers 17 residues. Per germline, CDR1 ENHRY and CDR2 SYGVKD. V dropped 4 bases and J dropped 3 bases, with 21 bases sitting between them. The CDR3 is CAISGYDPTGKHTEAFF. The CDR3 DNA reads TGTGCCATCAGTGGATACGACCCAACCGGAAAGCACACTGAAGCTTTCTTT.

This clonotype was counted many times. The chain employs TRBV6-1 and TRBJ2-5; D uncertain. V was trimmed by 3 bases and J by 3 bases, leaving 5 bases between them. The CDR3 has 12 amino acids. Looked up from germline, CDR1 is MNHNS and CDR2 is SASEGT. CDR3 protein: CASSEEEETQYF. DNA for the CDR3: TGTGCCAGCAGTGAGGAAGAAGAGACCCAGTACTTC.

This clonotype was counted at least ten times. The chain has TRBV2 and TRBJ2-5; TRBD2 agrees at 7 bases. The germline V gene has CDR1 SNHLY and CDR2 FYNNEI. This CDR3 contains 16 residues. J was trimmed by 4 bases and V by 6 bases; bases with no gene match: 14. CDR3: CASSPQASGSGETQYF. The DNA for the CDR3 is TGTGCCAGCAGCCCACAGGCTAGCGGCTCTGGAGAGACCCAGTACTTC.

To note about this clonotype: A much larger clone sits a single nucleotide away, making a read error possible. J is TRBJ2-5 and V is TRBV6-5; perhaps TRBD1 as D (5 bases). Germline CDR1 is MNHEY and CDR2 is SVGAGI. The CDR3 spans 17 residues. V was clipped by 0 bases and J by 0 bases, with 14 bases between them. DNA of the CDR3: TGTGCCAGCAGTTACTCGGACACCGGAGATTACCAAGAGACCCAGTACTTC. Translated: CASSYSDTGDYQETQYF.

J is TRBJ2-2 and V is TRBV12-5; D not resolved. The CDR3 spans 14 residues. From germline, CDR1 is LGHNT and CDR2 FRNRAP. Trimming pared 4 bases from V and 6 bases from J, leaving 12 bases between. The CDR3 bases are TGTGCTAGTGGTTCCTCCTCTATATCCGGGGAGCTGTTTTTT. Protein: CASGSSSISGELFF.

This clonotype was counted between two and nine times. A far bigger clonotype differs at one base, so this is likely a read error. V gene TRBV6-4 combines with J gene TRBJ2-3, with a possible D match to TRBD1 (6 bases). The CDR3 is 15 residues long. V gave up 3 bases and J gave up 4 bases, with 14 bases separating them. The germline V gene has CDR1 MRHNA and CDR2 SNTAGT. The CDR3 region has the DNA TGTGCCAGCAGTGAAGTGGGACATCGCGCAGATACGCAGTATTTT. Translating gives CASSEVGHRADTQYF.

Regarding this clonotype: Just one base apart from a much larger clone, this may be a read error. The V gene is TRBV7-8, the J gene TRBJ2-3; 10 nucleotides match TRBD1. CDR3 length equals 15 residues. The trim removed 5 bases at V and 2 bases at J, leaving 4 bases unmatched. Germline values: CDR1 SGHVS, CDR2 FQNEAQ. Here the CDR3 reads CASSQGQGNTDTQYF. In nucleotides, the CDR3 is TGTGCCAGCAGCCAGGGACAGGGGAACACAGATACGCAGTATTTT.

The table lists this clonotype with many counts. The chain is built from TRBV10-3 and TRBJ2-5; 14 bases are shared with TRBD2. The CDR3 covers 16 residues. J gave up 3 bases and V 8 bases, and 8 bases lay outside the gene matches. The germline CDR1 and CDR2 sequences are ENHRY and SYGVKD. The CDR3 DNA sequence: TGTGCCATCGCCTCGGGGACTAGCGGGAGAAAAGAGACCCAGTACTTC. As protein: CAIASGTSGRKETQYF.

This clonotype was seen a few times. V gene TRBV19 combines with J gene TRBJ2-3, with no clear D. Per germline, CDR1 LNHDA and CDR2 SQIVND (reference sequence). Trimming took off 6 bases at V and 0 bases at J, with 16 bases between the two ends. CDR3 length: 16 amino acids. The CDR3 spells CASRDRGRASTDTQYF. CDR3 nucleotides: TGTGCCAGTAGGGACCGCGGACGAGCTAGCACAGATACGCAGTATTTT.

This clonotype showed up many times. The J gene is TRBJ2-4, the V gene TRBV19; 7 bases fit TRBD2. CDR1 and CDR2 (germline): LNHDA, SQIVND (reference sequence). The CDR3 sequence is 15 residues long. Unmatched junction bases numbered 8, after V lost 4 bases and J lost 5 bases. The CDR3 nucleotides read TGTGCCAGTAGTAGACTTGTAGCGGGCCAAAACATTCAGTACTTC. This gives the protein CASSRLVAGQNIQYF.

This clonotype was observed many times. The chain joins TRBV20-1 to TRBJ1-1; a weak D match, TRBD1 (5 bases). Trimming stripped 1 base from V and 0 bases from J, with 9 bases between. Germline V gene lookup returns CDR1 DFQATT and CDR2 SNEGSKA (reference sequence). CDR3 length: 14 residues. The CDR3 DNA follows: TGCAGTGCTAGAGTTGGAGGGGTGAACACTGAAGCTTTCTTT. It translates to CSARVGGVNTEAFF.

This clonotype showed up just once. One end of the junction does not line up with germline, which may come from a read error. The chain recombines TRBV7-9 with TRBJ2-2; 9 bases map to TRBD2. The CDR3 is 16 residues long. Germline V gene data show CDR1 as SEHNR and CDR2 as FQNEAQ (reference sequence). In nucleotides, the CDR3 is TGTGCCAGCAGGGCCCTAGCGGGATGGAACACCGGGGAGCGGTTTTTT. Its protein is CASRALAGWNTGERFF.

The V and J genes are TRBV3-1 and TRBJ2-5, with D possibly being TRBD2 (6 bases). V was trimmed by 5 bases and J by 2 bases, leaving 15 bases between them. Per the germline V gene, CDR1 is LGHDT and CDR2 is YNNKEL (reference sequence). This CDR3 comprises 15 residues. The CDR3 region has the DNA TGTGCCAGCAGCAGGGGACTTAAAGCGCAAGAGACCCAGTACTTC. Its protein is CASSRGLKAQETQYF.

This clonotype was picked up a small number of times. The chain has TRBV30 and TRBJ1-2; no firm D call. The CDR3 length is 12 residues. Germline V gives CDR1 GTSNPN, CDR2 SVGIG (reference sequence). CDR3: CVRGRPDYGYTF. The DNA for the CDR3 is TGTGTCAGAGGGCGCCCGGACTATGGCTACACCTTC.

This clonotype appeared many times. The rearrangement links TRBV5-1 to TRBJ1-4; D remains unclear. The CDR3 has 13 residues. The V end lost 0 bases, the J end lost 7 bases, and 7 bases lay between the germline ends. The germline V gene encodes CDR1 SGHRS and CDR2 YFSETQ. The CDR3 DNA reads TGCGCCAGCAGCTTGGAGGGAAGTGAAAAACTGTTTTTT. It is translated as CASSLEGSEKLFF.

This clonotype was seen repeatedly, ten times or more. This chain connects TRBV18 to TRBJ2-1, with TRBD2 identical over 9 bases. CDR1 is KGHSH and CDR2 is LQKENI in the germline V gene. V lost 4 bases to trimming and J lost 4 bases; unmatched junction nucleotides: 14. This CDR3 region has 18 residues. The DNA for the CDR3 is TGTGCCAGCTCACGCGACCTTAGCGGGAGTACTCGATACAATGAGCAGTTCTTC. The encoded protein is CASSRDLSGSTRYNEQFF.

This chain connects TRBV12-3 or TRBV12-4 to TRBJ2-1; the match to TRBD2 covers 16 bases. After removal of 6 bases from V and 7 bases from J, the junction contained 12 bases not matched to a gene. The CDR3 sequence is 18 residues long. In nucleotides, the CDR3 is TGTGCCAGCAGCTCCGGGACTAGCGGGAGGGCGGGGAGGAATGAGCAGTTCTTC. Protein product: CASSSGTSGRAGRNEQFF.

The V and J genes are TRBV20-1 and TRBJ2-1; D unresolved. Germline CDR1 reads DFQATT; CDR2 reads SNEGSKA (reference sequence). The CDR3 spans 11 residues. The CDR3 nucleotides read TGCAGCGCTGGCTCTTCCGATGAGCAGTTCTTC. This gives the protein CSAGSSDEQFF.

This clonotype was detected only a few times. The junction departs from the called germline gene at one end, perhaps through a read error. CDR3 residues: CNVEYTQYF. Written as DNA, the CDR3 is TGCAACGTTGAGTATACGCAGTATTTT. The J gene is TRBJ2-3, the V gene TRBV29-1; D unresolved. CDR1 is SQVTM and CDR2 is ANQGSEA in the germline V gene. The CDR3 has 9 residues.

This clonotype was seen only a few times. The chain carries TRBV20-1 and TRBJ2-5, with D tentatively TRBD2 (6 bases). Per germline, CDR1 DFQATT and CDR2 SNEGSKA (reference sequence). Between the trimmed V and J ends, which lost 2 bases and 3 bases, there was a span of 16 bases. This CDR3 contains 15 residues. DNA for the CDR3: TGCAGTGCTAGATCGGGGGAGCGAAATGAAGAGACCCAGTACTTC. This translates into CSARSGERNEETQYF.

This clonotype showed up many times. J is TRBJ2-1 and V is TRBV27; 8 positions agree with TRBD2. Per the germline V gene, CDR1 is MNHEY and CDR2 is SMNVEV (reference sequence). J gave up 7 bases and V 3 bases, and 8 bases lay outside the gene matches. The length of the CDR3 is 15 residues. CDR3 coding DNA: TGTGCCAGCAGTTTGGGACTAGGCTTGCGTAATGAGCAGTTCTTC. It encodes CASSLGLGLRNEQFF.

This clonotype was seen at least ten times. V gene TRBV7-8 combines with J gene TRBJ2-7, with a tentative D call TRBD2 (6 bases). The germline gives CDR1 SGHVS, CDR2 FQNEAQ. The CDR3 has 14 amino acids. Trimming shortened V by 1 base and J by 2 bases, and 9 bases separated the two germline ends. The CDR3 DNA follows: TGTGCCAGCAGCTTAGAGGCGGGACCCTACGAGCAGTACTTC. This encodes CASSLEAGPYEQYF.

This clonotype appeared many times. The genes are TRBV20-1 and TRBJ2-7; D is unresolved. The V and J ends lost 4 bases and 1 base respectively, with 11 bases between them. Germline V gene lookup returns CDR1 DFQATT and CDR2 SNEGSKA (reference sequence). The CDR3 loop spans 13 amino acids. The CDR3 loop is CSATLSASYEQYF. The CDR3 nucleotides read TGCAGTGCTACGTTGTCAGCTTCCTACGAGCAGTACTTC.

V usage is TRBV19 and J usage is TRBJ1-1; no clear D gene. Trimming stripped 1 base from V and 2 bases from J, with 11 bases between. There are 15 residues in the CDR3. Germline V gene lookup returns CDR1 LNHDA and CDR2 SQIVND (reference sequence). Here the CDR3 DNA reads TGTGCCAGTAGTATAGGGTCCTCCCTCAACACTGAAGCTTTCTTT. This encodes CASSIGSSLNTEAFF.

The V gene is TRBV10-1, the J gene TRBJ2-3; 11 bases fit TRBD2. Germline V gives CDR1 WNHNN, CDR2 SYGVQD (reference sequence). The trim removed 5 bases at V and 5 bases at J, leaving 6 bases unmatched. The CDR3 totals 15 residues. Written as DNA, the CDR3 is TGCGCCAGCAGTTTTACTAGCGGGAGTGGAGATACGCAGTATTTT. It codes for CASSFTSGSGDTQYF.

This clonotype appeared many times. The chain links TRBV7-8 to TRBJ1-1; weak D call: TRBD1 (5 bases). V was trimmed by 2 bases and J by 4 bases, leaving 11 bases between them. The CDR3 is 14 residues long. Germline loops: CDR1 SGHVS, CDR2 FQNEAQ. The CDR3 protein is CASSLLQGTTEAFF. CDR3 sequence (DNA): TGTGCCAGCAGCTTATTGCAGGGAACCACTGAAGCTTTCTTT. Based on the CDR3 plus reference TRBV7-8 and TRBJ1-1, the full variable domain is GAGVSQSPRYKVAKRGQDVALRCDPISGHVSLFWYQQALGQGPEFLTYFQNEAQLDKSGLPSDRFFAERPEGSVSTLKIQRTQQEDSAVYLCASSLLQGTTEAFFGQGTRLTVV.

This clonotype was counted at least ten times. The chain couples TRBV3-1 to TRBJ2-1; D perhaps matches TRBD2 (6 bases). Trimming stripped 9 bases from V and 5 bases from J, with 17 bases between. The CDR3 totals 14 residues. Per germline, CDR1 LGHDT and CDR2 YNNKEL (reference sequence). The CDR3 DNA reads TGTGCCAGTAATGCGGGGAGGCCTGACAATGAGCAGTTCTTC. It is translated as CASNAGRPDNEQFF.

This clonotype was counted between two and nine times. This chain uses TRBV20-1 with TRBJ2-7; the match to TRBD2 covers 13 bases. V shed 0 bases and J 5 bases; nucleotides not matched to a gene: 4. The CDR3 is made up of 15 amino acids. In germline, CDR1 is DFQATT, CDR2 SNEGSKA (reference sequence). This chain's CDR3 is CSARDLGLAGDEQYF. Written as DNA, the CDR3 is TGCAGTGCTAGAGATCTCGGACTAGCGGGAGACGAGCAGTACTTC.

Here the CDR3 DNA reads TGCAGTACCTCTAGCGGGAGTTCGGAGACCCAGTACTTC. This encodes CSTSSGSSETQYF. The rearrangement joins TRBV20-1 to TRBJ2-5; TRBD2 aligns across 10 bases. CDR3 length: 13 amino acids. Germline V CDR1 and CDR2: DFQATT, SNEGSKA (reference sequence). Trimming removed 8 bases from V and 5 bases from J; junction bases left unmatched: 8.

Of note for this clonotype: With a far larger clone one base away, a read error is the likely cause. The conserved phenylalanine or tryptophan is not found at the CDR3 terminus, so this likely reflects a read error. The chain recombines TRBV7-9 with TRBJ1-1; D gene ambiguous. This CDR3 has 15 residues. Germline CDR1 and CDR2: SEHNR and FQNEAQ (reference sequence). V shed 0 bases and J shed 2 bases, with 10 bases lying between them. CDR3 DNA sequence: TGTGCCAGCAGCTTAGCCAAGAGCGGAAACACTGAAGCTTTCCTT. Its translation is CASSLAKSGNTEAFL.